Listed below are T cell receptor beta chains from one sample, sequenced in a study of blood T cell repertoires in COVID-19. The repertoire was sequenced with immunoSEQ multiplex PCR; TCRdb's copy has only in-frame clones and lacks some. The repertoire consists of about 130,000 clones, with about 77% occurring once and the leading ten covering over 15%. Sequencing was done on a sample of peripheral blood. Every receptor here comes from a man older than 75 with acute or convalescent COVID-19. Each CDR3 is given with its conserved first and last residue. The order of the fields is V gene, J gene, D gene, CDR3 protein. The D gene is left open where the match is weak.

TRBV2	TRBJ1-1	.	CASSEDSALSGEAFF
TRBV18	TRBJ1-1	.	CASSPQSMNTEAFF
TRBV7-9	TRBJ1-2	.	CASSLNGNGYTF
TRBV18	TRBJ2-1	TRBD1	CASQRDRAYNEQFF
TRBV5-5	TRBJ1-1	.	CASSLGTVNTEAFF
TRBV27	TRBJ2-7	TRBD1	CASRGDSYEQYF
TRBV3-1/TRBV3-2	TRBJ2-7	TRBD1	CASSRTDRVSYEQYF
TRBV6-1	TRBJ1-5	.	CASSERSNQPQHF
TRBV20-1	TRBJ1-6	.	CSARQGGPLHF
TRBV28	TRBJ2-3	.	CASSVTGGGTDTQYF
TRBV19	TRBJ1-2	TRBD1	CASSIVGTALPYGYTF
TRBV2	TRBJ1-5	TRBD1	CASSIQGQGGNQPQHF
TRBV11-2	TRBJ2-1	TRBD1	CASSLRDRVNNEQFF
TRBV28	TRBJ2-7	.	CASSLWGQSYEQYF
TRBV18	TRBJ2-6	TRBD1	CASSPLGGASSGANVLTF
TRBV9	TRBJ2-3	TRBD2	CASSVGTSGGVGDTQYF
TRBV11-2	TRBJ2-2	TRBD1	CASRMTGGLTGELFF
TRBV19	TRBJ1-2	TRBD1	CASRGQGRYGYTF
TRBV9	TRBJ1-6	TRBD1	CASSPQTGGSGSPLHF
TRBV27	TRBJ1-5	.	CASSLSGGAFETQHF
TRBV3-1/TRBV3-2	TRBJ1-1	.	CASSREFMNTEAFF
TRBV2	TRBJ2-3	TRBD1	CASSEDRGSGDTQYF
TRBV7-2	TRBJ2-6	.	CASSSLGATITGANVLTF
TRBV7-8	TRBJ2-3	.	CASSLRGGSVTDTQYF
TRBV7-2	TRBJ1-4	.	CASSLVGVRRGANEKLFF
TRBV10-3	TRBJ2-2	.	CATRGTGELFF
TRBV2	TRBJ2-5	.	CASSGTGSYQETQYF
TRBV29-1	TRBJ1-1	TRBD1	CSVEGTGLGTEAFF
TRBV6-6	TRBJ1-2	TRBD1	CASRISGTGGTYGYTF
TRBV5-6	TRBJ1-4	TRBD1	CASSLRTGNEKLFF
TRBV19	TRBJ2-2	TRBD2	CASTTGLAGTGELFF
TRBV29-1	TRBJ2-1	.	CSGLISYNEQFF
TRBV2	TRBJ1-1	.	CASSEARVNTEAFF
TRBV30	TRBJ2-3	.	CAWSEGGNTDTQYF
TRBV10-3	TRBJ2-1	TRBD1	CAARGDRGVAYNEQFF
TRBV9	TRBJ2-3	TRBD2	CASSVEASGVHTQYF
TRBV7-6	TRBJ2-7	TRBD2	CASSQTVQAGGAYEQYF
TRBV4-1	TRBJ1-6	.	CASSQEGGGGLSYNSPLHF
TRBV6-5	TRBJ1-5	TRBD1	CASSPGTAHNQPQHF
TRBV15	TRBJ2-5	TRBD2	CATSRAFTGTSGGQYF
TRBV5-6	TRBJ1-4	TRBD1	CASSGWTGANEKLFF
TRBV5-1	TRBJ2-2	TRBD1	CASSKQTGLDTGELFF
TRBV4-2	TRBJ2-7	TRBD2	CASSRGAGAYEQYF
TRBV28	TRBJ1-1	TRBD1	CASSSTGASQNTEAFF
TRBV7-9	TRBJ1-1	.	CASNLGGTEAFF
TRBV27	TRBJ1-5	.	CASSLTRDQPQHF
TRBV18	TRBJ2-7	.	CASSSRPGPGEQYF
TRBV2	TRBJ1-2	TRBD1	CASKQGAEGYGYTF
TRBV4-1	TRBJ2-1	TRBD1	CASRLGQAPYNEQFF
TRBV4-3	TRBJ2-3	TRBD1	CASSQEFPPGQRITDTQYF
TRBV5-1	TRBJ1-2	.	CASSLELIRGGYTF
TRBV5-1	TRBJ2-1	TRBD2	CASSQGTSGGIDEQFF
TRBV7-9	TRBJ1-4	TRBD1	CASSLGQGEEKLFF
TRBV19	TRBJ2-2	.	CASSIGRAGELFF
TRBV5-4	TRBJ1-4	.	CASSLGGGDEKLFF
TRBV5-1	TRBJ2-3	.	CASSFGDISTDTQYF
TRBV5-4	TRBJ2-1	.	CASSLASSVYNEQFF
TRBV4-2	TRBJ1-6	TRBD1	CASSQGQGDNSPLHF